These 18 T cell receptor beta chains were sequenced from one sample in a study of blood T cell repertoires in COVID-19. The table came from immunoSEQ multiplex PCR; TCRdb's copy has only in-frame clones and leaves some out. Of 200,000 to 250,000 clones listed, around 85% are singletons. Sequencing input: PBMCs or T cells enriched from blood (not recorded which). The receptors stem from a woman between 35 and 50 years old with acute COVID-19.

This clone has just a few counts. CDR3 bases: TGTGCCAGCAGTCAAAGTCGGGAGAGGCGCACAGATACGCAGTATTTT. It encodes CASSQSRERRTDTQYF. The rearrangement joins TRBV7-8 to TRBJ2-3, with D perhaps matching TRBD2 (6 bases). Trimming took 6 bases from V and 1 from J, leaving 17 bases between them. CDR1 is SGHVS, CDR2 FQNEAQ, per germline. The CDR3 has 16 residues. Combining the CDR3 with reference TRBV7-8 and TRBJ2-3 gives the whole variable domain GAGVSQSPRYKVAKRGQDVALRCDPISGHVSLFWYQQALGQGPEFLTYFQNEAQLDKSGLPSDRFFAERPEGSVSTLKIQRTQQEDSAVYLCASSQSRERRTDTQYFGPGTRLTVL.

The V and J genes are TRBV11-2 and TRBJ2-2; 11 bases align to TRBD2. CDR1 is SGHAT and CDR2 is FQNNGV in the germline V gene. The CDR3 has 16 amino acids. Germline trimming cut 3 bases from V and 6 bases from J; bases unmatched to any gene: 6. The CDR3 nucleotides read TGTGCCAGCAGCTTGTTACTAGCGGGAGTGGCCGGGGAGCTGTTTTTT. This translates into CASSLLLAGVAGELFF.

This chain links TRBV11-2 with TRBJ2-7; 8 bases match TRBD1. The CDR3 runs to 15 residues. V was pared by 5 bases and J by 4 bases, with 10 bases of the junction left unmatched. In germline, CDR1 is SGHAT, CDR2 FQNNGV. DNA for the CDR3: TGTGCCAGCAGCCCAAGTCAGGGGGCTGGATACGAGCAGTACTTC. Amino acids: CASSPSQGAGYEQYF.

The chain employs TRBV2 and TRBJ2-7, with TRBD1 identical over 11 bases. The CDR3 consists of 14 residues. The V gene end was trimmed by 6 bases and the J gene end by 4 bases; junction bases not matched to a gene: 5. Germline CDR1 SNHLY, CDR2 FYNNEI. CDR3 sequence: CASSLGQGAYEQYF. CDR3 DNA: TGTGCCAGCAGCCTCGGACAGGGGGCTTACGAGCAGTACTTC.

This clone was detected a few times. This chain joins TRBV5-4 and TRBJ1-1; the D gene is possibly TRBD1 (5 bases). The V end was cut by 4 bases, the J end by 4 bases, with 11 bases between. Per the germline V gene, CDR1 is SGHNT and CDR2 is YYREEE (reference sequence). CDR3 length: 13 residues. In nucleotides, the CDR3 is TGTGCCAGCAGCCCAGGACAAGCCACTGAAGCTTTCTTT. It is translated as CASSPGQATEAFF.

The chain combines TRBV14 with TRBJ2-1; 8 positions agree with TRBD2. V was pared by 3 bases and J by 6 bases, with 4 bases of the junction left unmatched. This CDR3 comprises 14 residues. The germline V gene encodes CDR1 SGHDN and CDR2 FVKESK. The CDR3: CASSHWTSTNEQFF. The CDR3 DNA reads TGTGCCAGCAGCCATTGGACTAGCACCAATGAGCAGTTCTTC.

This chain connects TRBV11-2 to TRBJ1-4; 8 positions agree with TRBD1. CDR1 is SGHAT and CDR2 is FQNNGV in the germline V gene. J lost 7 bases, V lost 6 bases, and 7 bases had no gene match. This CDR3 is 14 amino acids long. The DNA of the CDR3 is TGTGCCAGCAGTCAGGGGGCGCCCGGTGAAAAACTGTTTTTT. Its protein is CASSQGAPGEKLFF.

V gene TRBV2 combines with J gene TRBJ2-5; the match to TRBD2 covers 9 bases. Germline V gene data show CDR1 as SNHLY and CDR2 as FYNNEI. Trimming at V came to 8 bases and at J to 5 bases, leaving 9 bases not matched to a gene. This CDR3 region has 14 residues. The CDR3 nucleotides are TGTGCCAGCTCCCCGCTAGCGGGACGGGAGACCCAGTACTTC. Its protein is CASSPLAGRETQYF.

CDR3 amino acids: CASRDRAFNEQYF. The CDR3 nucleotides are TGTGCCAGCAGGGACAGGGCCTTTAACGAGCAGTACTTC. The rearrangement uses TRBV27 and TRBJ2-7, with 8 bases aligning to TRBD1. Germline CDR1 is MNHEY and CDR2 is SMNVEV (reference sequence). With V trimmed by 6 bases and J by 5 bases, 6 bases remained unmatched. The CDR3 length is 13 residues.

This chain uses TRBV6-5 with TRBJ1-2, with D unresolved. Looked up from germline, CDR1 is MNHEY and CDR2 is SVGAGI. CDR3 size: 12 residues. The V and J ends lost 5 bases and 4 bases respectively, with 8 bases between them. The CDR3 loop is CASSLRGYGYTF. CDR3 bases: TGTGCCAGCAGTCTCCGGGGCTATGGCTACACCTTC.

The V gene is TRBV30, the J gene TRBJ1-6; a possible D gene is TRBD1 (6 bases). The CDR3 length is 15 residues. Trimming removed 0 bases from V and 7 bases from J, with 13 bases in between. CDR1 is GTSNPN, CDR2 SVGIG, per germline (reference sequence). The CDR3 DNA is TGTGCCTGGAGTGTACTGGGGGCCGGGAATTCACCCCTCCACTTT. Protein sequence: CAWSVLGAGNSPLHF.

This clone was seen a single time. The V and J genes are TRBV10-3 and TRBJ1-3; tentative D call: TRBD1 (6 bases). Germline lookup yields CDR1 ENHRY and CDR2 SYGVKD. The CDR3 sequence is 14 residues long. Deletions cut 6 bases from V and 4 bases from J, with 13 bases between. This CDR3 is CAIRSNREGNTIYF. CDR3 DNA sequence: TGTGCCATCAGGTCGAACAGGGAAGGAAACACCATATATTTT.

V gene TRBV30 combines with J gene TRBJ2-3; D perhaps matches TRBD2 (7 bases). Germline CDR1 and CDR2: GTSNPN and SVGIG (reference sequence). The V gene lost 4 bases and the J gene lost 0 bases, with 17 bases spanning the gap. This CDR3 is 16 amino acids long. The DNA of the CDR3 is TGTGCCTGGATTGGGGGAGGGGGGACAAGCACAGATACGCAGTATTTT. Protein sequence: CAWIGGGGTSTDTQYF.

The V call is TRBV3-1 (or the pseudogene TRBV3-2), the J call TRBJ1-4; D is undetermined. Germline V gives CDR1 LGHDT, CDR2 YNNKEL (reference sequence). The germline V and J ends were trimmed by 1 base and 0 bases, with 12 bases remaining between them. This CDR3 is 17 amino acids long. The CDR3 region has the DNA TGTGCCAGCAGCCAAGTCGGCGGGGTGCCAACTAATGAAAAACTGTTTTTT. It specifies CASSQVGGVPTNEKLFF.

The chain uses TRBV28 and TRBJ2-1; 13 nucleotides align to TRBD2. The length of the CDR3 is 17 residues. V shed 7 bases, J shed 0 bases, and the junction held 6 bases outside the gene matches. Germline V gene data show CDR1 as MDHEN and CDR2 as SYDVKM. As DNA, the CDR3 is TGTGCCAGCACCGGACTAGCGGGAGATCTCTCCTACAATGAGCAGTTCTTC. This encodes CASTGLAGDLSYNEQFF.

The gene calls are TRBV10-3 and TRBJ1-6; D perhaps matches TRBD1 (5 bases). This CDR3 has 15 residues. V gave up 1 base and J gave up 7 bases, with 11 bases separating them. Per the germline V gene, CDR1 is ENHRY and CDR2 is SYGVKD. CDR3 sequence reads: CAISEWGPPNSPLHF. The CDR3 coding sequence is TGTGCCATCAGTGAGTGGGGCCCCCCCAATTCACCCCTCCACTTT.

The chain combines TRBV11-2 with TRBJ1-1; D remains ambiguous. Trimming removed 2 bases from V and 1 base from J, with 5 bases in between. There are 13 residues in the CDR3. CDR1 and CDR2 (germline): SGHAT, FQNNGV. The CDR3 coding sequence is TGTGCCAGCAGCTTATTACAGAACACTGAAGCTTTCTTT. Protein sequence: CASSLLQNTEAFF.

V and J are TRBV5-4 and TRBJ1-1; D uncertain. The CDR3 length is 13 residues. V shed 0 bases and J shed 11 bases, with 14 bases lying between them. CDR1 and CDR2 from the germline V gene are SGHNT and YYREEE (reference sequence). The CDR3, as DNA: TGTGCCAGCAGCTTGGGAGCAGGCCCTGGGGCTTTCTTT. Translating it yields CASSLGAGPGAFF. Filled out from reference TRBV5-4 and TRBJ1-1, the complete variable domain reads ETGVTQSPTHLIKTRGQQVTLRCSSQSGHNTVSWYQQALGQGPQFIFQYYREEENGRGNFPPRFSGLQFPNYSSELNVNALELDDSALYLCASSLGAGPGAFFGQGTRLTVV.